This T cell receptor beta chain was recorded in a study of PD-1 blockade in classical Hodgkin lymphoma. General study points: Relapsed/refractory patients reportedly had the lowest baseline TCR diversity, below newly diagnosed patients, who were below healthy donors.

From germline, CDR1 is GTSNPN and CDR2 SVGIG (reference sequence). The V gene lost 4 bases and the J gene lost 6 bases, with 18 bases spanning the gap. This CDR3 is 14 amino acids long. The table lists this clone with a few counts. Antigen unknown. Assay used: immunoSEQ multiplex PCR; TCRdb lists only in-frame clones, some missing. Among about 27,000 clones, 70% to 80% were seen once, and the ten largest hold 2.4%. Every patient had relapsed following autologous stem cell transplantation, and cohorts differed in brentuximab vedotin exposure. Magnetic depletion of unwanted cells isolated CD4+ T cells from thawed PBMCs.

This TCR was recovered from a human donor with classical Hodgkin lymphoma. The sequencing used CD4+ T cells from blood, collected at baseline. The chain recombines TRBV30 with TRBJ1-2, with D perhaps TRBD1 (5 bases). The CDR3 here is CAWIERSRGDGYTF. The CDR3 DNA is TGTGCCTGGATCGAGAGGTCAAGGGGCGATGGCTACACCTTC. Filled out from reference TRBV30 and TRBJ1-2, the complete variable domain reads SQTIHQWPATLVQPVGSPLSLECTVEGTSNPNLYWYRQAAGRGLQLLFYSVGIGQISSEVPQNLSASRPQDRQFILSSKKLLLSDSGFYLCAWIERSRGDGYTFGSGTRLTVV.